This is a list of T cell receptor beta chains from one sample in a study of cytomegalovirus exposure and HLA in healthy donors. The table came from immunoSEQ multiplex PCR; TCRdb's copy has only in-frame clones and leaves some out. The data hold approximately 150,000 clones, with approximately 71% observed a single time. Sequences were obtained from PBMCs. The source of these receptors is a young man in good health and CMV-seropositive. Both conserved end residues are part of each CDR3. The D gene is left open where the match is weak. Only part of the rows carry a size: once, few, many, or a class if the clone is expanded.

abundance | j_gene | d_gene | v_gene | CDR3nt | CDR3aa
- | TRBJ2-7 | - | TRBV2 | TGTGCCAGCGCACTTGACGGGACAAGAGAGCAGTACTTC | CASALDGTREQYF
few | TRBJ2-7 | TRBD2 | TRBV28 | TGTGCCAGCAGGCAGGAACTAGCGTCCTCCTACGAGCAGTACTTC | CASRQELASSYEQYF
- | TRBJ2-3 | TRBD2 | TRBV28 | TGTGCCAGCAGTTTGCTAGCGGGAGACGCAGATACGCAGTATTTT | CASSLLAGDADTQYF
few | TRBJ2-6 | - | TRBV6-1 | TGTGCCAGCAGTGAAGCGCAAAGGAGCTCTGGGGCCAACGTCCTGACTTTC | CASSEAQRSSGANVLTF
- | TRBJ1-1 | - | TRBV7-3 | TGTGCCAGCAGCCAGGGACTCTCGGGGACTGAAGCTTTCTTT | CASSQGLSGTEAFF
- | TRBJ2-2 | TRBD2 | TRBV6-1 | TGTGCCGGCTCTAGCGGATTTAACACCGGGGAGCTGTTTTTT | CAGSSGFNTGELFF
- | TRBJ1-2 | TRBD1 | TRBV27 | TGTGCCAGCAGTCCATGGACAGGGGGGAATGGCTACACCTTC | CASSPWTGGNGYTF
once | TRBJ1-2 | - | TRBV19 | TGTGCCAGCCTGGATGGAGGACTGAGTTATGGCTACACCTTC | CASLDGGLSYGYTF
once | TRBJ2-7 | - | TRBV7-2 | TGTGCCAGCAGCCGTGGCGGGACAGAGTCCTACGAGCAGTACTTC | CASSRGGTESYEQYF
- | TRBJ2-5 | TRBD1 | TRBV13 | TGTGCCAGCAGCTACGGACAGGGCCAAGAAACCCAGTACTTC | CASSYGQGQETQYF
- | TRBJ1-6 | - | TRBV28 | TGTGCCAGCAGGCAGGGATACGGGAATTCACCCCTCCACTTT | CASRQGYGNSPLHF
- | TRBJ2-1 | TRBD2 | TRBV2 | TGTGCCAGGGCCTTTAGCGGGAATCGGGACAATGAGCAGTTCTTC | CARAFSGNRDNEQFF
- | TRBJ1-1 | TRBD1 | TRBV9 | TGTGCCAGCAGCCCACGGACAGGGGGGGGCACTGAAGCTTTCTTT | CASSPRTGGGTEAFF
- | TRBJ1-3 | - | TRBV5-1 | TGCGCCAGCAGCTTGGTTGGTTCCCGTGGGGCCATCTCTGGAAACACCATATATTTT | CASSLVGSRGAISGNTIYF
- | TRBJ1-1 | - | TRBV7-8 | TGTGCCAGCAGCTCGAGAGACAGCCTGGACACTGAAGCTTTCTTT | CASSSRDSLDTEAFF
- | TRBJ2-7 | - | TRBV21-1 | TGTGCCAGCAGCAAAAAGGGGACAGAACTCTACGAGCAGTACTTC | CASSKKGTELYEQYF
few | TRBJ1-2 | - | TRBV6-1 | TGTGCCAGCAGTGAAGTTGTAAACTATGGCTACACCTTC | CASSEVVNYGYTF
- | TRBJ2-7 | - | TRBV7-9 | TGTTCCAGCAGCCCAGACTCTTACGAGCAGTACTTC | CSSSPDSYEQYF
- | TRBJ2-2 | - | TRBV18 | TGTGCCAGCTCACCGGCGGATGGTCTTCCCGGGGAGCTGTTTTTT | CASSPADGLPGELFF
- | TRBJ1-1 | - | TRBV28 | TGTGCCAGCAGTTTAGCCGTGACAGGTCAGAACACTGAAGCTTTCTTT | CASSLAVTGQNTEAFF
- | TRBJ2-1 | TRBD1 | TRBV7-6 | TGTGCCAGCAGCCCGAAAATGGACAGGGAGCAGTTCTTC | CASSPKMDREQFF
- | TRBJ2-2 | - | TRBV4-2 | TGTGCCAGCAGCCAAGATTCTGGAGACACCGGGGAGCTGTTTTTT | CASSQDSGDTGELFF
few | TRBJ2-7 | - | TRBV5-1 | - | CASSSSRQQYF
- | TRBJ2-3 | - | TRBV5-3 | TGTGCCAGAAGCTGGTCCGTGGGGCTAAGCACAGATACGCAGTATTTT | CARSWSVGLSTDTQYF
- | TRBJ1-5 | - | TRBV30 | TGTGCCTGGAGTGTTCGGGGACCGGCGGGACCCCAGCATTTT | CAWSVRGPAGPQHF
- | TRBJ1-2 | TRBD1 | TRBV5-1 | TGCGCCAGCAGCATAGGACAGGGGGAAGATGGCTACACCTTC | CASSIGQGEDGYTF
- | TRBJ1-5 | - | TRBV27 | TGTGCCAGCAGTTGGGGGCGGTCTAGCAATCAGCCCCAGCATTTT | CASSWGRSSNQPQHF
- | TRBJ1-2 | TRBD1 | TRBV28 | TGTGCCAGCAGTTTGGTGGGGCCGGGACAGGGGGCGGCTAACTATGGCTACACCTTC | CASSLVGPGQGAANYGYTF
few | TRBJ2-3 | - | TRBV5-1 | TGCGCCAGCAGCTTATCGTATGGCTCTAGCACAGATACGCAGTATTTT | CASSLSYGSSTDTQYF
- | TRBJ2-3 | TRBD2 | TRBV7-2 | TGTGCCAGCAGCTTAGGACTAGCGGGAGTAGGTACGCAGTATTTT | CASSLGLAGVGTQYF
few | TRBJ2-7 | TRBD1 | TRBV20-1 | TGCAGTCCGACAGGGGCCTACGAGCAGTACTTC | CSPTGAYEQYF
- | TRBJ2-1 | TRBD1 | TRBV5-1 | TGCGCCAGCAGCTGGGACAGCCTCTCCTACAATGAGCAGTTCTTC | CASSWDSLSYNEQFF
- | TRBJ2-3 | - | TRBV19 | TGTGCCAGTAGTGTTCCCGTTGGAGGGGGCACAGATACGCAGTATTTT | CASSVPVGGGTDTQYF
- | TRBJ1-6 | TRBD1 | TRBV30 | TGTGCCTGGAGTGCCCAGGACAGGGGGGGCTGGGGAGTTGGATCCCTCCACTTT | CAWSAQDRGGWGVGSLHF
- | TRBJ2-2 | TRBD1 | TRBV7-9 | TGTTCCAGCAGCTGGCAGGGGACAGGGAGCACCGGGGAGCTGTTTTTT | CSSSWQGTGSTGELFF
- | TRBJ2-7 | - | TRBV4-2 | TGTGCCAGCAGCCAAGATCAAGGGACACTTAGCTCCTACGAGCAGTACTTC | CASSQDQGTLSSYEQYF
- | TRBJ1-5 | - | TRBV30 | TGTGCCTGGAGTCGGGAGGGTCAGCCCCAGCATTTT | CAWSREGQPQHF
- | TRBJ1-2 | - | TRBV19 | TGTGCCAGTAGTAGGTCCCCAAAGGGGTTGCGGTCTGGCGGCTACACCTTC | CASSRSPKGLRSGGYTF
- | TRBJ2-7 | - | TRBV4-1 | TGCGCCAGCAGCCAAGAAGCGGCAACCGTTTACGAGCAGTACTTC | CASSQEAATVYEQYF
- | TRBJ1-2 | - | TRBV5-4 | TGTGCCAGCAGCCTAACGGGAGCCTATGGCTACACCTTC | CASSLTGAYGYTF
- | TRBJ2-1 | TRBD2 | TRBV5-1 | TGCGCCAGCAGCTTGAGGACTAGCGGTTTCTCCTACAATGAGCAGTTCTTC | CASSLRTSGFSYNEQFF
- | TRBJ2-1 | TRBD1 | TRBV11-1 | TGTGCCAGCAGCGGACAGGGGGCGCGTGAGCAGTTCTTC | CASSGQGAREQFF
- | TRBJ2-1 | TRBD2 | TRBV7-2 | TGTGCCAGCAGAGGCCCCCTCGGCGGGAGTAGAAATGAGCAGTTCTTC | CASRGPLGGSRNEQFF
- | TRBJ2-2 | - | TRBV2 | TGTGCCAGCCGCCGACTAGTCGCGAACACCGGGGAGCTGTTTTTT | CASRRLVANTGELFF
- | TRBJ2-1 | - | TRBV7-9 | TGTTCCAGCAGCTCCCCGGGTCGTGAGCAGTTCTTC | CSSSSPGREQFF
- | TRBJ2-7 | - | TRBV25-1 | TGTGCCAGCACCGAATCTGGGGGGAGACGCCACGAGCAGTACTTC | CASTESGGRRHEQYF
- | TRBJ2-7 | - | TRBV30 | TGTGCCTGGAGTGTGGGCCTACCCTACGAGCAGTACTTC | CAWSVGLPYEQYF
few | TRBJ2-7 | TRBD1 | TRBV25-1 | TGTGCCAGCACCCCAAGGACGACAGGGGCCCTCTCCTACGAGCAGTACTTC | CASTPRTTGALSYEQYF
- | TRBJ1-3 | - | TRBV30 | TGTGCCTGGGGATTGGGCTCCAACTCTGGAAACACCATATATTTT | CAWGLGSNSGNTIYF
once | TRBJ1-2 | TRBD1 | TRBV25-1 | TGTGCCAGCAGCGGGGGACAGATTCCCTTCTACACCTTC | CASSGGQIPFYTF
- | TRBJ2-7 | TRBD2 | TRBV28 | TGTGCCAGCAGCCAACGACTAGCGAGGATGTACGAGCAGTACTTC | CASSQRLARMYEQYF
once | TRBJ2-7 | - | TRBV15 | TGTGCCACGGGTGGGCCGGAGGGAAGGCTGTACTTC | CATGGPEGRLYF
- | TRBJ1-6 | - | TRBV5-1 | TGCGCCAGCAGTCCGGGACATGAAGATTCACCCCTCCACTTT | CASSPGHEDSPLHF
- | TRBJ2-7 | - | TRBV6-5 | TGTGCCAGCAGTTACTCAGGGGAAGGCGAGCAGTACTTC | CASSYSGEGEQYF
- | TRBJ2-1 | TRBD1 | TRBV5-6 | TGTGCCAGCAGCCAGAACAGGGACAGGCCGCGGTTCTTC | CASSQNRDRPRFF
- | TRBJ2-1 | TRBD2 | TRBV27 | TGTGCCAGCAGGGGACTAGCGGGAGCTAATGAGCAGTTCTTC | CASRGLAGANEQFF
- | TRBJ2-7 | TRBD2 | TRBV15 | TGTGCCACCAGCAGCCACGGGAGGACTGGCGAGCAGTACTTC | CATSSHGRTGEQYF